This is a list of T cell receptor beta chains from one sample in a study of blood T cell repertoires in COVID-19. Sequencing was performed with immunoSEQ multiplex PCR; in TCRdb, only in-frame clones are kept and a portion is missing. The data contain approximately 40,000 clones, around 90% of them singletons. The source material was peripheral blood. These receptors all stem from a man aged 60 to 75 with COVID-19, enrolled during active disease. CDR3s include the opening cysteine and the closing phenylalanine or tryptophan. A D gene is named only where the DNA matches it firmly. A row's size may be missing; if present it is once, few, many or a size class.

CATSRDGGAGEKLFF | TGTGCCACCAGCAGAGATGGGGGGGCCGGGGAAAAACTGTTTTTT | TRBJ1-4 | TRBV15 | - | -
CASSEGQRETQYF | TGTGCCAGCAGCGAAGGACAGAGGGAGACCCAGTACTTC | TRBJ2-5 | TRBV7-2 | - | once
CASSFSGGSTEAFF | TGTGCCAGCAGCTTTTCAGGGGGGAGTACTGAAGCTTTCTTT | TRBJ1-1 | TRBV13 | TRBD1 | -
CASRGQGGYSNQPQHF | TGTGCCAGTCGTGGGCAGGGAGGGTATAGCAATCAGCCCCAGCATTTT | TRBJ1-5 | TRBV19 | - | few
CASSFGGQANYGYTF | TGTGCCAGCAGCTTTGGAGGACAGGCTAACTATGGCTACACCTTC | TRBJ1-2 | TRBV5-4 | TRBD1 | -
CASSDLAGGNTGELFF | TGCGCCAGCAGTGACCTAGCGGGGGGGAACACCGGGGAGCTGTTTTTT | TRBJ2-2 | TRBV10-1 | TRBD2 | few
CASSPGQNQPQHF | TGTGCCAGCAGCCCGGGACAGAATCAGCCCCAGCATTTT | TRBJ1-5 | TRBV2 | TRBD1 | -
CASFSGKGFYEQYF | TGCGCCAGCTTCAGCGGGAAGGGATTCTACGAGCAGTACTTC | TRBJ2-7 | TRBV5-1 | TRBD2 | few
CASSSLAGGPSSYEQYF | TGTGCCAGCAGCTCCCTAGCGGGGGGTCCAAGCTCCTACGAGCAGTACTTC | TRBJ2-7 | TRBV11-2 | TRBD2 | once
CASSLRTGGLETQYF | TGTGCCAGCAGCCTTCGGACAGGGGGGCTAGAGACCCAGTACTTC | TRBJ2-5 | TRBV7-9 | TRBD1 | -
CASSVTSGPYEQYF | TGTGCCAGTAGTGTTACTAGCGGACCCTACGAGCAGTACTTC | TRBJ2-7 | TRBV19 | TRBD2 | -
CASRLQGANYGYTF | TGTGCCAGCAGGCTACAGGGGGCGAACTATGGCTACACCTTC | TRBJ1-2 | TRBV2 | TRBD1 | -
CASSEGLAENYEQYF | TGTGCCAGCAGCGAGGGACTAGCGGAAAACTACGAGCAGTACTTC | TRBJ2-7 | TRBV2 | TRBD2 | -
CAWSLGAQVGAFF | TGTGCCTGGAGTCTGGGGGCCCAGGTCGGCGCTTTCTTT | TRBJ1-1 | TRBV30 | - | -
CASSWGEGQGSYEQYF | TGCGCCAGCAGCTGGGGGGAGGGACAGGGGTCCTACGAGCAGTACTTC | TRBJ2-7 | TRBV5-1 | TRBD1 | -
CASSLLSSTEAFF | TGTGCCAGCAGCTTACTTTCTTCCACTGAAGCTTTCTTT | TRBJ1-1 | TRBV11-2 | - | -
CASSLDLTGSNTIYF | TGTGCCAGCAGCTTGGACCTGACAGGGTCGAACACCATATATTTT | TRBJ1-3 | TRBV7-9 | TRBD1 | -
CASSTGTVQPQHF | TGTGCCAGCAGTACAGGGACGGTACAGCCCCAGCATTTT | TRBJ1-5 | TRBV7-8 | - | -
CASSNTDRGFPYGYTF | TGTGCCAGCAGTAACACGGACAGGGGGTTCCCTTATGGCTACACCTTC | TRBJ1-2 | TRBV28 | TRBD1 | large
CASSRVGTANTGELFF | TGTGCCAGCTCACGAGTCGGGACAGCCAACACCGGGGAGCTGTTTTTT | TRBJ2-2 | TRBV18 | TRBD1 | once
CASSLGQAAQPQHF | TGTGCCAGCAGCTTAGGGCAGGCCGCTCAGCCCCAGCATTTT | TRBJ1-5 | TRBV7-2 | - | once
CASSTRDSRFEAFF | TGCGCCAGCAGCACCCGGGACAGCCGTTTCGAAGCTTTCTTT | TRBJ1-1 | TRBV5-1 | TRBD1 | -
CASGTGGYFPEAFF | TGTGCCAGCGGGACAGGGGGGTATTTTCCTGAAGCTTTCTTT | TRBJ1-1 | TRBV7-2 | TRBD1 | -
CASSKDDFGEQYF | TGCGCCAGCAGCAAGGATGACTTTGGCGAGCAGTACTTC | TRBJ2-7 | TRBV5-1 | - | -
CASKLGGLLSGANVLTF | TGTGCCAGCAAATTGGGGGGGTTACTCTCTGGGGCCAACGTCCTGACTTTC | TRBJ2-6 | TRBV28 | TRBD2 | -
CASSETSGRDTQYF | TGCGCCAGCAGTGAAACCAGCGGGAGAGATACGCAGTATTTT | TRBJ2-3 | TRBV10-2 | TRBD2 | -
CASSQAPGQGARGSPLHF | TGTGCCAGCAGCCAAGCGCCGGGACAGGGGGCGAGGGGATCACCCCTCCACTTT | TRBJ1-6 | TRBV14 | TRBD1 | once
CASREDRGQETQYF | TGTGCCAGCAGGGAAGACCGGGGCCAAGAGACCCAGTACTTC | TRBJ2-5 | TRBV6-1 | - | few
CASSSGQRYTEAFF | TGTGCCAGCAGTTCGGGACAGAGGTACACTGAAGCTTTCTTT | TRBJ1-1 | TRBV6-6 | TRBD1 | -
CASSQDRAGVGTQYF | TGCGCCAGCAGCCAAGATCGGGCGGGAGTTGGTACGCAGTATTTT | TRBJ2-3 | TRBV4-3 | TRBD2 | -
CAQKKDRGGDEQYF | TGTGCCCAGAAGAAGGACAGGGGAGGGGACGAGCAGTACTTC | TRBJ2-7 | TRBV27 | TRBD1 | -
CASSPKTGQDYEQYF | TGCGCCAGCAGCCCCAAGACGGGACAGGACTACGAGCAGTACTTC | TRBJ2-7 | TRBV4-1 | TRBD1 | -
CATSSNLDSYVSYEQYF | TGTGCCACCAGCAGCAACCTGGACAGCTACGTTTCCTACGAGCAGTACTTC | TRBJ2-7 | TRBV15 | - | few
CASSEGLAALNEQFF | TGCGCCAGCAGCGAGGGACTAGCGGCCCTCAATGAGCAGTTCTTC | TRBJ2-1 | TRBV5-1 | TRBD2 | few
CASSFTGNTEAFF | TGTGCCAGCAGCTTCACAGGGAACACTGAAGCTTTCTTT | TRBJ1-1 | TRBV5-4 | - | -
CASSQDQAAYNEQFF | TGCGCCAGCAGCCAAGATCAGGCAGCCTACAATGAGCAGTTCTTC | TRBJ2-1 | TRBV4-1 | - | -
CAWSVRGIETQYF | TGTGCCTGGAGTGTACGGGGGATTGAGACCCAGTACTTC | TRBJ2-5 | TRBV30 | - | -
CASSVTGGQGSPLHF | TGTGCCAGCAGCGTAACGGGGGGCCAAGGTTCACCCCTCCACTTT | TRBJ1-6 | TRBV9 | - | -
CATSRIPGDNEKLFF | TGTGCCACCAGCAGGATACCGGGAGATAATGAAAAACTGTTTTTT | TRBJ1-4 | TRBV15 | - | -
CASSLEVGDRRGYTF | TGTGCCAGCAGCTTAGAGGTGGGCGACAGACGAGGCTACACCTTC | TRBJ1-2 | TRBV7-6 | - | -
CASSQVGSVSGNTIYF | TGTGCCAGCAGCCAAGTGGGGAGCGTCTCTGGAAACACCATATATTTT | TRBJ1-3 | TRBV4-2 | - | -
CASSFDQGYSPLHF | TGTGCCAGCAGTTTTGATCAGGGATATTCACCCCTCCACTTT | TRBJ1-6 | TRBV27 | - | -
CASGLDRTNTEAFF | TGTGCCAGCGGCCTAGACCGTACGAACACTGAAGCTTTCTTT | TRBJ1-1 | TRBV28 | - | once
CASSRVGDSNQPQHF | TGTGCCAGCAGCCGAGTCGGGGATAGCAATCAGCCCCAGCATTTT | TRBJ1-5 | TRBV5-6 | - | -
CASSLRGTGGAFGYTF | TGTGCCAGCAGTTTACGTGGGACAGGGGGCGCTTTTGGCTACACCTTC | TRBJ1-2 | TRBV27 | TRBD1 | -
CASSSPGGGYQPQHF | TGTGCCAGCAGTTCCCCGGGGGGGGGATATCAGCCCCAGCATTTT | TRBJ1-5 | TRBV6-2/TRBV6-3 | - | -
CACLSPHTGELFF | TGTGCCTGCCTAAGCCCACACACCGGGGAGCTGTTTTTT | TRBJ2-2 | TRBV2 | - | -
CASSQDGGPDIQYF | TGTGCCAGCAGCCAAGACGGGGGACCGGACATTCAGTACTTC | TRBJ2-4 | TRBV14 | - | few
CASSPQGGGTEAFF | TGTGCCAGCAGCCCTCAAGGGGGTGGAACTGAAGCTTTCTTT | TRBJ1-1 | TRBV9 | - | -
CASRTDRGRNTEAFF | TGTGCCAGCAGAACCGACAGGGGCAGGAACACTGAAGCTTTCTTT | TRBJ1-1 | TRBV5-4 | TRBD1 | -
CASSDGLRAGRIF | TGTGCCAGCAGTGATGGGCTCCGGGCCGGGAGGATCTTC | TRBJ1-2 | TRBV2 | - | -
CSEGQGNEQFF | TGCAGCGAGGGACAGGGGAATGAGCAGTTCTTC | TRBJ2-1 | TRBV29-1 | TRBD1 | -
CASSSRDRGRTDTQYF | TGTGCCAGCAGCTCCCGGGACAGGGGGCGCACAGATACGCAGTATTTT | TRBJ2-3 | TRBV14 | TRBD1 | -
CASSPVDGGYTF | TGTGCCAGCAGCCCGGTAGATGGTGGCTACACCTTC | TRBJ1-2 | TRBV3-1/TRBV3-2 | - | -
CASTTSGQPSETQYF | TGTGCCAGCACCACCTCGGGACAGCCGTCAGAGACCCAGTACTTC | TRBJ2-5 | TRBV2 | TRBD1 | -